The rows below give T cell receptor beta chains drawn from one sample of a study of T cells expressing NK-cell markers. One entry per CDR3 protein, without DNA, is what TCRdb gives after re-calling the 5' RACE reads. The listing contains 440,000 or so distinct CDR3 sequences. The sample taken for sequencing was blood T cells: a sorted CD56 or NKG2C T cell subset, CD4+ or CD8+ T cells, or bulk PBMC T cells (not recorded which). These TCRs come from a woman between 18 and 69 years old in good health. Each CDR3 is given with its conserved first and last residue.

TRBJ2-2 TRBV12-3/TRBV12-4 17 CASSPLSGTKNTGELFF
TRBJ2-1 TRBV5-1 15 CASSLGLSIYNEQFF
TRBJ2-3 TRBV5-6 11 CASSLDDTQYF
TRBJ2-5 TRBV12-3/TRBV12-4 12 CASSRGKETQYF
TRBJ2-7 TRBV29-1 11 CSVGAWDEQYF
TRBJ1-4 TRBV27 15 CASTSLPKANEKLFF
TRBJ2-3 TRBV21-1 15 CASSVQRISTDTQYF
TRBJ1-6 TRBV11-1 15 CASSLGPGVGSPLHF
TRBJ2-3 TRBV4-3 15 CASSQRDWRVDTQYF
TRBJ2-3 TRBV29-1 15 CSARQTGSGTDTQYF
TRBJ1-1 TRBV20-1 15 CSASRGVRRSTEAFF
TRBJ2-1 TRBV27 12 CASSLKGDEQFF
TRBJ2-3 TRBV14 17 CASSQAPPGSSINTQYF
TRBJ2-2 TRBV20-1 14 CSARSAGGPGELFF
TRBJ2-1 TRBV5-1 14 CASSPGAPVGEQFF
TRBJ1-6 TRBV12-3/TRBV12-4 13 CASMLSNYSPLHF
TRBJ2-7 TRBV7-2 12 CASSPREYEQYF
TRBJ2-1 TRBV29-1 14 CSGQAISSYNEQFF
TRBJ2-5 TRBV7-9 16 CASSFWDRGYQETQYF
TRBJ1-5 TRBV7-2 14 CASSFQGSGQPQHF
TRBJ2-1 TRBV7-9 16 CASSLALRLAGGEQFF
TRBJ2-5 TRBV5-1 15 CASSFGPADQETQYF
TRBJ1-2 TRBV3-1 13 CASSPRQAYGYTF
TRBJ2-1 TRBV5-1 18 CASSLDREWGYTIGEQFF
TRBJ1-2 TRBV19 14 CASKPDVPAYGYTF
TRBJ2-3 TRBV20-1 11 CSAGLSDTQYF
TRBJ2-2 TRBV4-2 14 CASSSGGDTGELFF
TRBJ2-7 TRBV24-1 13 CATSDQAGDEQYF
TRBJ1-1 TRBV7-2 16 CASSATLGGAGTEAFF
TRBJ2-2 TRBV20-1 14 CSGRVEGKAGELFF
TRBJ2-7 TRBV6-1 15 CASKGGLAGRNEQYF
TRBJ2-1 TRBV6-5 15 CASSYSSLSYNEQFF
TRBJ2-7 TRBV20-1 12 CSARQSPYEQYF
TRBJ2-4 TRBV4-3 15 CASSQGTGDANIQYF
TRBJ2-1 TRBV5-4 14 CASSSDRAQVEQFF
TRBJ2-7 TRBV18 14 CASSRSGLGYEQYF
TRBJ2-4 TRBV20-1 15 CSALTSLASKNIQYF
TRBJ2-1 TRBV2 13 CARGLAGRNEQFF
TRBJ1-1 TRBV6-6 13 CASSPASAGEAFF
TRBJ1-3 TRBV12-3/TRBV12-4 13 CASFGQGVNTIYF
TRBJ1-5 TRBV7-8 13 CASSLRQRQPQHF
TRBJ2-3 TRBV27 17 CASSRLAGVVRTDTQYF
TRBJ2-1 TRBV7-9 15 CASSYTGGTYNEQFF
TRBJ2-7 TRBV4-3 13 CASSLQQGFEQYF
TRBJ1-2 TRBV12-3/TRBV12-4 15 CASTPTTGGAYGYTF
TRBJ2-2 TRBV25-1 15 CASSGRSANTGELFF